This T cell receptor (beta chain) was identified during a study of early T cells in non-severe SARS-CoV-2 infection. On the study more broadly: Bulk RNA from unsorted whole blood was sequenced; chains were unpaired.

Study-level points and caveats: Matching against VDJdb likely underestimated virus-specific expansions, favoring anti-spike CD8.

Germline assignment: CDR1 LGHDT and CDR2 YNNKEL (reference sequence). The V gene lost 5 bases and the J gene lost 5 bases, with 15 bases spanning the gap. The length of the CDR3 is 14 residues. This clonotype was seen at least ten times. Its target is unknown. Researchers tagged individual cDNA molecules with unique molecular identifiers. TCRdb reprocessed the 5' RACE reads via MiXCR and lists one record per CDR3 protein. The table includes roughly 81,000 distinct CDR3 sequences, around an eighth detected once. The chain has TRBV3-1 and TRBJ2-5; the D gene is possibly TRBD2 (6 bases). The TCR sequence derives from an adult who was a healthcare worker with PCR-confirmed SARS-CoV-2 infection or an uninfected control (not recorded which). Sequencing input: whole blood. The CDR3 DNA reads as TGTGCCAGCAGCAAGGCAGGAGGAGGGGAGACCCAGTACTTC. The encoded protein is CASSKAGGGETQYF.